These 26 T cell receptor beta chains were all obtained from the same sample, sequenced in a study of neoadjuvant anti-PD-1 for oral cavity cancer. Method: immunoSEQ multiplex PCR; TCRdb's copy keeps in-frame clones and lacks some. The sample lists about 6,800 clones, 65% to 75% occurring once. This sample comprised PBMCs, obtained before nivolumab (anti-PD-1) treatment. Receptors were obtained from a person between 35 and 79 years old with oral cavity squamous cell carcinoma.

The chain combines TRBV5-1 with TRBJ2-7; D may be TRBD1 (5 bases). CDR1 is SGHRS, CDR2 YFSETQ, per germline. This CDR3 contains 14 residues. V was shortened by 0 bases and J by 7 bases, with 14 bases between the two germline ends. CDR3 coding DNA: TGCGCCAGCAGCTTGGGAGTGGCAGGGCAAGAGCAGTACTTC. Its translation is CASSLGVAGQEQYF.

This clone was recorded only once. The chain joins TRBV4-2 to TRBJ1-3; D is perhaps TRBD1 (6 bases). V was trimmed by 3 bases and J by 8 bases, leaving 17 bases between them. The germline gives CDR1 LGHNA, CDR2 YNFKEQ. This CDR3 spans 15 amino acids. CDR3 in amino acids: CASSQDKQGLDTIYF. The DNA of the CDR3 is TGTGCCAGCAGCCAGGACAAACAGGGTCTAGACACCATATATTTT.

The V gene is TRBV11-2, the J gene TRBJ2-3, with TRBD2 identical over 10 bases. Germline V gives CDR1 SGHAT, CDR2 FQNNGV. J was trimmed by 5 bases and V by 5 bases; bases with no gene match: 7. CDR3 length: 15 residues. CDR3 bases: TGTGCCAGCAGCCCCCCCCTAGCGGGGGTAGATACGCAGTATTTT. This codes for CASSPPLAGVDTQYF.

The V gene is TRBV2, the J gene TRBJ2-3; 12 positions match TRBD2. Germline CDR1 is SNHLY and CDR2 is FYNNEI. J was trimmed by 1 base and V by 4 bases; bases with no gene match: 6. The CDR3 consists of 17 residues. CDR3 sequence (DNA): TGTGCCAGCAGTGTAGGGCTAGCGGGGGGGGGCACAGATACGCAGTATTTT. Its translation: CASSVGLAGGGTDTQYF. Supplemented by reference TRBV2 and TRBJ2-3, the full variable domain reads EPEVTQTPSHQVTQMGQEVILRCVPISNHLYFYWYRQILGQKVEFLVSFYNNEISEKSEIFDDQFSVERPDGSNFTLKIRSTKLEDSAMYFCASSVGLAGGGTDTQYFGPGTRLTVL.

The chain couples TRBV21-1 to TRBJ2-7; the table gives TRBD1 as D, unverified against the DNA. TRBV21-1 is listed as a pseudogene. The CDR3 totals 16 residues. The CDR3 DNA follows: TGTGCCAGCAGTTTGGGGGGGACAGGAGAGTCCTACGAGCAGTACTTC. Translated, it gives CASSLGGTGESYEQYF.

The chain links TRBV4-2 to TRBJ2-3, with a weak D call TRBD2 (7 bases). The CDR3 covers 16 residues. Trimming pared 0 bases from V and 5 bases from J, leaving 15 bases between. Germline CDR1 is LGHNA and CDR2 is YNFKEQ. The CDR3 DNA reads TGTGCCAGCAGCCAAGAAGGCGGGGGCGGTGGAGATACGCAGTATTTT. It translates to CASSQEGGGGGDTQYF.

The rearrangement uses TRBV28 and TRBJ1-5, with D hard to call. Looked up from germline, CDR1 is MDHEN and CDR2 is SYDVKM. This CDR3 contains 16 residues. V lost 7 bases and J 0 bases, leaving 16 bases between the germline ends. CDR3 loop: CASTPDGAYSNQPQHF. As DNA, the CDR3 is TGTGCCAGCACCCCGGACGGCGCCTATAGCAATCAGCCCCAGCATTTT.

The chain couples TRBV6-1 to TRBJ1-3; D gene unclear. Germline CDR1 reads MNHNS; CDR2 reads SASEGT. This CDR3 comprises 14 residues. Trimming removed 2 bases at V and 2 bases at J, with 7 bases between. The CDR3 DNA reads as TGTGCCAGCAGTGAACGGGGTACTGGAAACACCATATATTTT. It yields the protein CASSERGTGNTIYF.

The chain is built from TRBV9 and TRBJ2-5; D is perhaps TRBD1 (5 bases). Germline CDR1 reads SGDLS; CDR2 reads YYNGEE. The CDR3 loop spans 15 amino acids. Trimming pared 0 bases from V and 0 bases from J, leaving 9 bases between. The CDR3 here is CASSVVGLYQETQYF. In nucleotides, the CDR3 is TGTGCCAGCAGCGTAGTGGGGCTCTACCAAGAGACCCAGTACTTC.

V usage is TRBV6-1 and J usage is TRBJ1-6; possible D gene TRBD1, 6 bases. Per the germline V gene, CDR1 is MNHNS and CDR2 is SASEGT. The CDR3 sequence is 15 residues long. V shed 6 bases and J shed 8 bases, with 17 bases lying between them. DNA of the CDR3: TGTGCCAGCAGGCGGCAGGGGTCATCGGATTCACCCCTCCACTTT. Its translation: CASRRQGSSDSPLHF.

The chain is built from TRBV7-3 and TRBJ2-2; unclear D gene. CDR3 length: 13 residues. Germline-derived CDR1 and CDR2 are SGHTA and FQGTGA. Trimming stripped 6 bases from V and 1 base from J, with 6 bases between. The CDR3: CASSNRNTGELFF. The CDR3, as DNA: TGTGCCAGCAGTAATCGGAACACCGGGGAGCTGTTTTTT. Drawing the rest from reference TRBV7-3 and TRBJ2-2, the complete variable domain is GAGVSQTPSNKVTEKGKYVELRCDPISGHTALYWYRQSLGQGPEFLIYFQGTGAADDSGLPNDRFFAVRPEGSVSTLKIQRTERGDSAVYLCASSNRNTGELFFGEGSRLTVL.

The J gene is TRBJ2-1, the V gene TRBV19; D may be TRBD2 (6 bases). V gave up 4 bases and J gave up 9 bases, with 16 bases separating them. The CDR3 totals 14 residues. CDR1 and CDR2 from the germline V gene are LNHDA and SQIVND (reference sequence). CDR3 sequence reads: CASSRYHIGGEQFF. The CDR3 region has the DNA TGTGCCAGTAGTAGGTACCACATCGGGGGTGAGCAGTTCTTC.

The chain uses TRBV6-6 and TRBJ1-2, with a possible D match to TRBD1 (5 bases). CDR1 and CDR2 from the germline V gene are MNHNY and SVGAGI (reference sequence). There are 15 residues in the CDR3. V was clipped by 0 bases and J by 3 bases, with 11 bases between them. CDR3 sequence reads: CASSYSSRADYGYTF. CDR3 DNA: TGTGCCAGCAGTTACTCGAGCAGGGCGGACTATGGCTACACCTTC.

The genes are TRBV6-6 and TRBJ1-2; a possible D gene is TRBD1 (5 bases). CDR1 MNHNY and CDR2 SVGAGI come from the germline V gene (reference sequence). With 6 bases removed from V and 7 bases from J, the gap between germline ends came to 18 bases. The CDR3 is made up of 14 amino acids. The CDR3 here is CASRPSMTRAGYTF. In DNA, the CDR3 is TGTGCCAGCAGACCCTCGATGACCAGGGCTGGCTACACCTTC.

The chain joins TRBV13 to TRBJ2-3; TRBD2 might be the D (6 bases). The V gene's germline CDR1 is PRHDT and CDR2 FYEKMQ (reference sequence). V was pared by 6 bases and J by 9 bases, with 19 bases between. This CDR3 has 14 residues. Written as DNA, the CDR3 is TGTGCCAGCAGACATAGCGACCGGGACTTAACGCAGTATTTT. Its translation is CASRHSDRDLTQYF. The entire variable domain, with the rest obtained from reference TRBV13 and TRBJ2-3, is as follows: AAGVIQSPRHLIKEKRETATLKCYPIPRHDTVYWYQQGPGQDPQFLISFYEKMQSDKGSIPDRFSAQQFSDYHSELNMSSLELGDSALYFCASRHSDRDLTQYFGPGTRLTVL.

The chain has TRBV30 and TRBJ2-7; D is ambiguous. This CDR3 has 14 residues. The ends were cut back, 0 bases at V and 2 bases at J, with 11 bases in the middle. CDR1 and CDR2 (germline): GTSNPN, SVGIG (reference sequence). CDR3 residues: CAWSVGYVPYEQYF. The DNA for the CDR3 is TGTGCCTGGAGTGTGGGTTATGTACCCTACGAGCAGTACTTC.

The chain joins TRBV2 to TRBJ2-7; 7 positions agree with TRBD2. CDR3 size: 13 residues. V shed 2 bases and J 5 bases; nucleotides not matched to a gene: 3. The V gene's germline CDR1 is SNHLY and CDR2 FYNNEI. The DNA of the CDR3 is TGTGCCAGCAGTGAATGGGAGGGGCACGAGCAGTACTTC. Translating gives CASSEWEGHEQYF.

The chain combines TRBV9 with TRBJ2-3; D call uncertain. The CDR3 consists of 14 residues. Trimming pared 2 bases from V and 2 bases from J, leaving 9 bases between. The germline gives CDR1 SGDLS, CDR2 YYNGEE. CDR3: CASSVKGDTDTQYF. CDR3 nucleotides: TGTGCCAGCAGCGTCAAGGGCGACACAGATACGCAGTATTTT.

This rearrangement joins TRBV6-1 to TRBJ2-1, with no clear D. The CDR3 runs 12 residues. CDR1 is MNHNS and CDR2 is SASEGT in the germline V gene. V was cut by 8 bases and J by 3 bases, with 8 bases left in between. Here the CDR3 reads CASAVGYNEQFF. The DNA of the CDR3 is TGTGCCAGCGCTGTGGGCTACAATGAGCAGTTCTTC.

The rearrangement joins TRBV30 to TRBJ1-2, with 8 bases lining up with TRBD1. J was trimmed by 8 bases and V by 2 bases; bases with no gene match: 7. Germline V gene data show CDR1 as GTSNPN and CDR2 as SVGIG (reference sequence). The CDR3 is made up of 13 amino acids. The DNA of the CDR3 is TGTGCCTGGAGTTTCCGCCAGGGGGCCGGCTACACCTTC. Translated: CAWSFRQGAGYTF.

The V and J genes are TRBV7-3 and TRBJ2-7, with 8 positions matching TRBD2. The germline V gene has CDR1 SGHTA and CDR2 FQGTGA. V lost 1 base to trimming and J lost 2 bases; unmatched junction nucleotides: 1. The CDR3 runs 14 residues. As DNA, the CDR3 is TGTGCCAGCAGCTTAAACGGGGGGGCCTACGAGCAGTACTTC. This codes for CASSLNGGAYEQYF.

The chain carries TRBV5-6 and TRBJ1-3; the D is unclear. With 0 bases removed from V and 2 bases from J, the gap between germline ends came to 6 bases. CDR3 size: 14 residues. Germline V gene data show CDR1 as SGHDT and CDR2 as YYEEEE. CDR3 DNA: TGTGCCAGCAGCTTGGTGATTACTGGAAACACCATATATTTT. Translating gives CASSLVITGNTIYF.

The chain employs TRBV10-1 and TRBJ1-1; tentatively, D is TRBD1 (5 bases). The V gene's germline CDR1 is WNHNN and CDR2 SYGVQD (reference sequence). The CDR3 is 14 residues long. Trimming stripped 0 bases from V and 5 bases from J, with 10 bases between. Here the CDR3 reads CASSESGRETEAFF. The CDR3 nucleotides read TGCGCCAGCAGTGAGTCGGGCAGGGAGACTGAAGCTTTCTTT.

The V and J genes are TRBV5-6 and TRBJ2-3, with D hard to call. The ends were cut back, 0 bases at V and 2 bases at J, with 10 bases in the middle. Germline V gene lookup returns CDR1 SGHDT and CDR2 YYEEEE. The CDR3 consists of 15 residues. For the CDR3, the DNA is TGTGCCAGCAGCTTGGTCGGGTACGACACAGATACGCAGTATTTT. The encoded protein is CASSLVGYDTDTQYF. Full variable domain (rest looked up from reference TRBV5-6 and TRBJ2-3): DAGVTQSPTHLIKTRGQQVTLRCSPKSGHDTVSWYQQALGQGPQFIFQYYEEEERQRGNFPDRFSGHQFPNYSSELNVNALLLGDSALYLCASSLVGYDTDTQYFGPGTRLTVL.

The genes are TRBV29-1 and TRBJ2-1, with D perhaps TRBD1 (5 bases). Germline V gene sequence: CDR1 SQVTM, CDR2 ANQGSEA. The CDR3 loop spans 13 amino acids. Trimming left V 7 bases short and J 0 bases short, with 10 bases between. This chain's CDR3 is CSGWTSSYNEQFF. CDR3 coding DNA: TGCAGCGGATGGACAAGCTCCTACAATGAGCAGTTCTTC.

This clone was seen once. The chain's CDR3 is CASSFGQYNSPLHF. CDR3 nucleotides: TGTGCCAGCAGCTTCGGACAATATAATTCACCCCTCCACTTT. The gene calls are TRBV5-4 and TRBJ1-6; possible D gene TRBD1, 5 bases. The germline CDR1 and CDR2 sequences are SGHNT and YYREEE (reference sequence). Trimming left V 2 bases short and J 4 bases short, with 7 bases between. CDR3 length: 14 amino acids.